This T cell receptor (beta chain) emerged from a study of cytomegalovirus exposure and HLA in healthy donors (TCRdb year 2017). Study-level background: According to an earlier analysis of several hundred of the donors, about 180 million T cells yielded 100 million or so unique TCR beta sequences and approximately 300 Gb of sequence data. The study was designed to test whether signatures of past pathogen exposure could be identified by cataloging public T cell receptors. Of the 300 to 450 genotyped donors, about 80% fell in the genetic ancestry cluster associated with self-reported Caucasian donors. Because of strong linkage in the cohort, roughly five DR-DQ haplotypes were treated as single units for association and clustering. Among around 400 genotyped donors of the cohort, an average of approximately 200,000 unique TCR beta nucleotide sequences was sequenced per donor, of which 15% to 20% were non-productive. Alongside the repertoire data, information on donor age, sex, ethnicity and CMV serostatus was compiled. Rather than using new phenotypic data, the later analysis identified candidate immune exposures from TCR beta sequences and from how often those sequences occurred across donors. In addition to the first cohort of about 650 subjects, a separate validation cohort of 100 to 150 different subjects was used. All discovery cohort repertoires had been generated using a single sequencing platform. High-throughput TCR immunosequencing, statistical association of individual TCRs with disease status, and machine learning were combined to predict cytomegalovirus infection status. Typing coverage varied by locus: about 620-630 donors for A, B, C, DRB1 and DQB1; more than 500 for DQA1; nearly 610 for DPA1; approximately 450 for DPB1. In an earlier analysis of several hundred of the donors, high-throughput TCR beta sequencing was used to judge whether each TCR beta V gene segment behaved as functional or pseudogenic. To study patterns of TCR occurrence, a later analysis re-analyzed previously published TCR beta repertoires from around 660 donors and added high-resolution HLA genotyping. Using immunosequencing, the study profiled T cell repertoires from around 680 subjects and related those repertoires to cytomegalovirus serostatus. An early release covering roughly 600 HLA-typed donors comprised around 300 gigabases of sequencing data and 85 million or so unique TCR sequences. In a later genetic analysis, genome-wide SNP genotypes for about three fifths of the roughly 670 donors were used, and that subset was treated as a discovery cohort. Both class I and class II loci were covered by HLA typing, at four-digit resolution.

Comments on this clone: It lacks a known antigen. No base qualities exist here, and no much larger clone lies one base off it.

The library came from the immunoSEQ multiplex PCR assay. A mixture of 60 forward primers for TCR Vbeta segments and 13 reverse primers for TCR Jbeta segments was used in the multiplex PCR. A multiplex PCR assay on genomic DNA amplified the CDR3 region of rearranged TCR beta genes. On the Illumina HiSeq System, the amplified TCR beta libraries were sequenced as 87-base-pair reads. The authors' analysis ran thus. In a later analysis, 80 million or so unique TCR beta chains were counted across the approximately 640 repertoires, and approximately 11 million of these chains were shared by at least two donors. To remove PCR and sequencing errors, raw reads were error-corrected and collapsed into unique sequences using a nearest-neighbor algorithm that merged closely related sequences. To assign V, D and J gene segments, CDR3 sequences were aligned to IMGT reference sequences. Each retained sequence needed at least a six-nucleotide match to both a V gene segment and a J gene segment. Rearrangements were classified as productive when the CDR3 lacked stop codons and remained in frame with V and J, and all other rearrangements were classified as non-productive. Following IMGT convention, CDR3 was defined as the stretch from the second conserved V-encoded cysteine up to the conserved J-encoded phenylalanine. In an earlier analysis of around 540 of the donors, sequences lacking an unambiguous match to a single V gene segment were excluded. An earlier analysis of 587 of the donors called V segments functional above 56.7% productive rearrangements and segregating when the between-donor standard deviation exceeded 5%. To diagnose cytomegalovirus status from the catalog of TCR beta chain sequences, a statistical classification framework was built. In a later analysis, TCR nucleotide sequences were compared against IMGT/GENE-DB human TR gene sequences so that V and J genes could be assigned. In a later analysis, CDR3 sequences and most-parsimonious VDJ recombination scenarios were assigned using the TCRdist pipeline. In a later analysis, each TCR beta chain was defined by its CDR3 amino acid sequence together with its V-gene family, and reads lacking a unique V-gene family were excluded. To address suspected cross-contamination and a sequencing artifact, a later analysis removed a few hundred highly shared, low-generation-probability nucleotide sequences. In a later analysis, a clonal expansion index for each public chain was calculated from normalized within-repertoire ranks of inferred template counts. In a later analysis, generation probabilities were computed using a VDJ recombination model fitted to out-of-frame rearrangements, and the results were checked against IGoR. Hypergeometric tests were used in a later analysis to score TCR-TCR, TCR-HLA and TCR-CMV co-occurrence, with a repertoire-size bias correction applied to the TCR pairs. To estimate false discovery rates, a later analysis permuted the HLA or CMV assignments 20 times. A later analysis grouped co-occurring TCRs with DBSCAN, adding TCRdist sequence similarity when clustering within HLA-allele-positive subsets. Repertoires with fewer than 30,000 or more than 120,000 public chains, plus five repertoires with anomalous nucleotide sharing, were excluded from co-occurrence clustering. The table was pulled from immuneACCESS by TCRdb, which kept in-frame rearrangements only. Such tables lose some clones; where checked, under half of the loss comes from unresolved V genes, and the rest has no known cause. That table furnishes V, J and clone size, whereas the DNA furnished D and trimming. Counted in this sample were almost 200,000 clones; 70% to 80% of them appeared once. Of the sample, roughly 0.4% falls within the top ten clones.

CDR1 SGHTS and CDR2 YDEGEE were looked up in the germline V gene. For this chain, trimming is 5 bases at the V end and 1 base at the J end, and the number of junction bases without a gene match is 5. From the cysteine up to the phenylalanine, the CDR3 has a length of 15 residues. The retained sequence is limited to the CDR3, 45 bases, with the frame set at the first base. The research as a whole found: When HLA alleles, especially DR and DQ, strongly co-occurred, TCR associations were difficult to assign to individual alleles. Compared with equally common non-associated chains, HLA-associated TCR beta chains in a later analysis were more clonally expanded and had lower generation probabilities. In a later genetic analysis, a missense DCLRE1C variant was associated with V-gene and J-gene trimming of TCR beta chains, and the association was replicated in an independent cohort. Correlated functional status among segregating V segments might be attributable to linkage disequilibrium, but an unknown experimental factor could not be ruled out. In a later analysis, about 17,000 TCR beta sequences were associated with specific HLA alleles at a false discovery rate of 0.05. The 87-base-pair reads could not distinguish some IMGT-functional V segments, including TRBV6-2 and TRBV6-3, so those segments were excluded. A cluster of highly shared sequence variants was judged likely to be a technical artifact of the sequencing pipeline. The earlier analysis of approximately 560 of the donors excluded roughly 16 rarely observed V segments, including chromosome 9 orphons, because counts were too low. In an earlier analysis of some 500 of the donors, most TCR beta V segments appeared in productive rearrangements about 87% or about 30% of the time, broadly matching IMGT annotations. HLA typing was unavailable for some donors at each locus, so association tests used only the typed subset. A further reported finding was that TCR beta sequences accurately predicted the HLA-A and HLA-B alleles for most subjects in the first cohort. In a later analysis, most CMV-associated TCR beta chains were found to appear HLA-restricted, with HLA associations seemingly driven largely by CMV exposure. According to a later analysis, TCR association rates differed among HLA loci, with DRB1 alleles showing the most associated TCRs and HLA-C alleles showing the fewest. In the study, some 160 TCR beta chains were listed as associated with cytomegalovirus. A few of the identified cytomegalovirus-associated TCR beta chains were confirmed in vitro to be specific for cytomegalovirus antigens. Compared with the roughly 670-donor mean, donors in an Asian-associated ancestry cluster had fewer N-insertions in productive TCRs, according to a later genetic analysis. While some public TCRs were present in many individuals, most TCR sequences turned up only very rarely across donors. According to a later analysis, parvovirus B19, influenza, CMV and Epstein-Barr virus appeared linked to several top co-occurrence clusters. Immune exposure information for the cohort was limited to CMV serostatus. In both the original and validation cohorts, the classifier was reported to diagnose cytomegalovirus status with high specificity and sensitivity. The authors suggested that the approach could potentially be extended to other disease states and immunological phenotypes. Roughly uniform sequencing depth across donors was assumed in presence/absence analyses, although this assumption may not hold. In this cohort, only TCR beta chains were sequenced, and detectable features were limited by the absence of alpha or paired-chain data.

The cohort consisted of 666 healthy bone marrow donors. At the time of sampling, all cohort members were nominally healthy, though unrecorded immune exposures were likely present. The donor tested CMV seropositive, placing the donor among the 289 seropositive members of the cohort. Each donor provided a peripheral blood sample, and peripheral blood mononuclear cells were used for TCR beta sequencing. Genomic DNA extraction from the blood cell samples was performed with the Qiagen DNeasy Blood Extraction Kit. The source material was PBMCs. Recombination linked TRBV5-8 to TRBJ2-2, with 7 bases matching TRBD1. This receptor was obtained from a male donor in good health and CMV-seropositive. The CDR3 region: CASRSGTVNTGELFF. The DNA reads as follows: TGTGCCAGCAGGTCCGGGACAGTGAACACCGGGGAGCTGTTTTTT.